The 3 T cell receptor beta chains given below trace back to one sample, sequenced in a study of blood T cell repertoires in COVID-19. Some clones are missing from TCRdb's copy, which holds only in-frame ones; the method was immunoSEQ multiplex PCR. The sample holds 200,000 to 250,000 clones, about 89% seen once. The sample comprised PBMCs or T cells enriched from blood (not recorded which). The receptors originated from a young woman who had recovered from COVID-19.

Notes on this clone: The sample contains more than one DNA sequence encoding this CDR3. Here the CDR3 reads CASSVDGRGTDQPQHF. DNA for the CDR3: TGTGCCAGCAGCGTAGATGGAAGGGGGACAGATCAGCCCCAGCATTTT. J is TRBJ1-5 and V is TRBV9; 7 bases are shared with TRBD1. The V gene end was trimmed by 0 bases and the J gene end by 5 bases; junction bases not matched to a gene: 8. The CDR3 has 16 residues. Germline V gene sequence: CDR1 SGDLS, CDR2 YYNGEE.

The gene calls are TRBV19 and TRBJ2-1; no clear D. Germline assignment: CDR1 LNHDA and CDR2 SQIVND (reference sequence). Between the trimmed V and J ends, which lost 1 base and 7 bases, there was a span of 8 bases. The CDR3 runs 13 residues. The CDR3 coding sequence is TGTGCCAGTAGTATAGCTCTCCTAAATGAGCAGTTCTTC. Its protein is CASSIALLNEQFF.

This clone was counted a single time. V and J are TRBV6-1 and TRBJ1-1; D is unresolved. Germline-derived CDR1 and CDR2 are MNHNS and SASEGT. The CDR3 extends over 13 amino acids. V was cut by 2 bases and J by 1 base, with 5 bases left in between. The CDR3: CASSEPGNTEAFF. CDR3 coding DNA: TGTGCCAGCAGTGAACCGGGGAACACTGAAGCTTTCTTT.